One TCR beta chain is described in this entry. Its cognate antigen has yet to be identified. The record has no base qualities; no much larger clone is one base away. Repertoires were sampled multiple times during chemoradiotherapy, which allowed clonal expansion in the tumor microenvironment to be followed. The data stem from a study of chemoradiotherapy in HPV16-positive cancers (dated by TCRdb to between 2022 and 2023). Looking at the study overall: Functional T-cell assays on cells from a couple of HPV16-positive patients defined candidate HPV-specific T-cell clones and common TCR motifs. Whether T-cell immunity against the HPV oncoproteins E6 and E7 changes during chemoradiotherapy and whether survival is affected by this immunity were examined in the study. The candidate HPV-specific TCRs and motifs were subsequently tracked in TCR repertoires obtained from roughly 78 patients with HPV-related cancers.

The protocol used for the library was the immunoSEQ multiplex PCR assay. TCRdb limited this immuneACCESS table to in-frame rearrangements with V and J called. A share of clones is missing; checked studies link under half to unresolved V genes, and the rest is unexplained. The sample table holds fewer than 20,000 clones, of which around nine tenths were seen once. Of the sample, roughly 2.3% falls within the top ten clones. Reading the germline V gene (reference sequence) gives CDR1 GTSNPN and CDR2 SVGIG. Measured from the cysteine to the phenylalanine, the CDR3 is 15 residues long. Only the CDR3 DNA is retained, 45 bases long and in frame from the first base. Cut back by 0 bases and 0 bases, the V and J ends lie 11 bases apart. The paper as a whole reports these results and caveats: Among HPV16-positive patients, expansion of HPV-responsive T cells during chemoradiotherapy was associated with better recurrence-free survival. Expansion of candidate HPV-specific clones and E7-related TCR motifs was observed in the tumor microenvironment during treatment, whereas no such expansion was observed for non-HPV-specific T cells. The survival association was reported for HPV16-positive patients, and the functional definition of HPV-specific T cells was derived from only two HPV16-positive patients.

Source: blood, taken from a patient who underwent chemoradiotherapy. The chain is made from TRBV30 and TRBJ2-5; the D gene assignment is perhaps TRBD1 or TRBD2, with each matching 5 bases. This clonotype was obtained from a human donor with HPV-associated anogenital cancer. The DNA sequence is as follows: TGTGCCTGGAGTGTCGGGGCCGCATACCAAGAGACCCAGTACTTC. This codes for CAWSVGAAYQETQYF.